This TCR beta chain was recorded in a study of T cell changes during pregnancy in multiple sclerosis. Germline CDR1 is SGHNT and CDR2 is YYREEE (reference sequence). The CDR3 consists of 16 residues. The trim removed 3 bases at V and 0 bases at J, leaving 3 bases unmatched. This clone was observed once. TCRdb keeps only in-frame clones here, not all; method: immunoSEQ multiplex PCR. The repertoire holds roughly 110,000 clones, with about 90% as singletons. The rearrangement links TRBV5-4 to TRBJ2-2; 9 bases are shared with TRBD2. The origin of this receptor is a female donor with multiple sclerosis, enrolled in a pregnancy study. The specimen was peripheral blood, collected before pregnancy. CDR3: CASSSRLAANTGELFF. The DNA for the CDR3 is TGTGCCAGCAGCTCGCGACTAGCGGCGAACACCGGGGAGCTGTTTTTT.